Below are 15 T cell receptor beta chains sequenced from a single sample in a study of T-cell memory formation after mild COVID-19. From the 5' RACE reads, TCRdb called clonotypes with MiXCR, one entry per CDR3 protein. The table lists around 370,000 distinct CDR3 sequences, around 20% of them singletons. Sequencing used PBMCs or a T cell subset sorted from them (not recorded which). The receptor set was obtained from an adult woman who had mild COVID-19 (a few samples of this study predate the infection). Cell type and time point are not known.

This clonotype appeared once. CDR3 loop: CSAKGGGTYEQYF. The CDR3, as DNA: TGCAGTGCTAAGGGGGGAGGGACCTACGAGCAGTACTTC. The J gene is TRBJ2-7, the V gene TRBV20-1; D is perhaps TRBD2 (7 bases). This CDR3 spans 13 amino acids. Trimming cost V 4 bases and J 2 bases, with 12 bases left between them. Germline CDR1 is DFQATT and CDR2 is SNEGSKA (reference sequence).

This clonotype was counted many times. The gene calls are TRBV6-6 and TRBJ1-5; 10 bases fit TRBD1. V lost 7 bases, J lost 11 bases, and 11 bases stayed unmatched. Per germline, CDR1 MNHNY and CDR2 SVGAGI (reference sequence). This CDR3 region has 14 residues. In DNA, the CDR3 is TGTGCCAGCACCCTGACAGGGGGCCCCTCGGCCCAGCATTTT. Protein sequence: CASTLTGGPSAQHF.

This clonotype was counted many times. This sequence joins TRBV5-6 and TRBJ2-2, with D perhaps TRBD1 (5 bases). The CDR3 contains 15 residues. V was clipped by 2 bases and J by 7 bases, with 15 bases between them. CDR1 SGHDT and CDR2 YYEEEE come from the germline V gene. The chain's CDR3 is CASSFRKLTGGELFF. The CDR3 DNA reads as TGTGCCAGCAGCTTTAGAAAGTTAACAGGCGGGGAGCTGTTTTTT. The variable domain in full, with the rest retrieved from reference TRBV5-6 and TRBJ2-2, is DAGVTQSPTHLIKTRGQQVTLRCSPKSGHDTVSWYQQALGQGPQFIFQYYEEEERQRGNFPDRFSGHQFPNYSSELNVNALLLGDSALYLCASSFRKLTGGELFFGEGSRLTVL.

The CDR3 is CASSLQGSSFTDTQYF. The CDR3 bases are TGTGCCAGCAGCCTCCAGGGCTCCTCGTTCACAGATACGCAGTATTTT. This rearrangement joins TRBV7-9 to TRBJ2-3; TRBD1 is a possible D gene (5 bases). The CDR3 spans 16 residues. V was shortened by 5 bases and J by 2 bases, with 17 bases between the two germline ends. Germline V CDR1 and CDR2: SEHNR, FQNEAQ (reference sequence).

The chain combines TRBV11-3 with TRBJ2-3; a possible D gene is TRBD1 (7 bases). Germline CDR1 and CDR2: SGHNT and YENEEA. Trimming pared 3 bases from V and 5 bases from J, leaving 12 bases between. This CDR3 is built from 14 residues. CDR3 amino acids: CASSFRGAIDTQYF. The CDR3 bases are TGTGCCAGCAGCTTCAGGGGGGCGATAGATACGCAGTATTTT.

The chain uses TRBV7-2 and TRBJ1-6; D remains unclear. The CDR3 is 17 residues long. Trimming shortened V by 1 base and J by 0 bases, and 10 bases separated the two germline ends. The germline V gene has CDR1 SGHTA and CDR2 FQGNSA. The CDR3 nucleotides read TGTGCCAGCAGCTTAGGGCAGGCGAGCTCCTATAATTCACCCCTCCACTTT. Translating gives CASSLGQASSYNSPLHF.

V is TRBV7-6 and J is TRBJ2-3; no clear D gene. CDR1 SGHVS and CDR2 FNYEAQ come from the germline V gene. This CDR3 is built from 13 residues. The V end lost 0 bases, the J end lost 5 bases, and 6 bases lay between the germline ends. The CDR3 DNA sequence: TGTGCCAGCAGCTTAGCCTTGGTAGATACGCAGTATTTT. Translated: CASSLALVDTQYF. The full variable domain, completed using reference TRBV7-6 and TRBJ2-3, is GAGVSQSPRYKVTKRGQDVALRCDPISGHVSLYWYRQALGQGPEFLTYFNYEAQQDKSGLPNDRFSAERPEGSISTLTIQRTEQRDSAMYRCASSLALVDTQYFGPGTRLTVL.

V is TRBV9 and J is TRBJ2-7; a weak D match, TRBD1 (6 bases). The CDR3 spans 14 residues. Germline assignment: CDR1 SGDLS and CDR2 YYNGEE. V lost 4 bases, J lost 2 bases, and 13 bases lay in between. The CDR3: CASSPGQLTYEQYF. The CDR3 coding sequence is TGTGCCAGCAGCCCAGGACAGCTGACCTACGAGCAGTACTTC.

The V gene is TRBV7-9, the J gene TRBJ2-1; a weak D match, TRBD1 (6 bases). The germline CDR1 and CDR2 sequences are SEHNR and FQNEAQ (reference sequence). This CDR3 is 15 amino acids long. V lost 4 bases, J lost 7 bases, and 17 bases lay in between. For the CDR3, the DNA is TGTGCCAGCAGCTCGTACAGGGAGACTCGGAATGAGCAGTTCTTC. Translating gives CASSSYRETRNEQFF.

The CDR3 here is CASSLSTGAGELFF. CDR3 DNA: TGTGCCAGCAGCTTATCAACGGGGGCCGGGGAGCTGTTTTTT. This chain uses TRBV7-2 with TRBJ2-2, with D perhaps matching TRBD2 (6 bases). The V gene's germline CDR1 is SGHTA and CDR2 FQGNSA. The V end was cut by 2 bases, the J end by 6 bases, with 10 bases between. The CDR3 runs 14 residues. Full variable domain (outside the CDR3, taken from reference TRBV7-2 and TRBJ2-2): GAGVSQSPSNKVTEKGKDVELRCDPISGHTALYWYRQSLGQGLEFLIYFQGNSAPDKSGLPSDRFSAERTGGSVSTLTIQRTQQEDSAVYLCASSLSTGAGELFFGEGSRLTVL.

This clonotype has only a few counts. The V call is TRBV10-3, the J call TRBJ2-1; D call uncertain. The length of the CDR3 is 14 residues. Germline CDR1 and CDR2: ENHRY and SYGVKD. The CDR3 protein is CAIGPVSSYNEQFF. Here the CDR3 DNA reads TGTGCGATCGGGCCGGTAAGCTCCTACAATGAGCAGTTCTTC.

The rearrangement joins TRBV12-3 or TRBV12-4 to TRBJ1-5; TRBD1 might be the D (5 bases). V dropped 6 bases and J dropped 7 bases, with 19 bases sitting between them. CDR3 size: 15 residues. The CDR3 protein is CASSQDGGIGQPQHF. CDR3 DNA: TGTGCCAGCAGCCAGGATGGGGGAATAGGGCAGCCCCAGCATTTT.

CDR3 region: CASRQPGGEAFF. DNA for the CDR3: TGTGCCAGCAGACAACCAGGGGGGGAAGCTTTCTTT. The V gene is TRBV3-1, the J gene TRBJ1-1; 7 bases are a match to TRBD1. The CDR3 length is 12 residues. With V trimmed by 6 bases and J by 8 bases, 6 bases remained unmatched. CDR1 LGHDT and CDR2 YNNKEL come from the germline V gene (reference sequence). Based on the CDR3 plus reference TRBV3-1 and TRBJ1-1, the full variable domain is DTAVSQTPKYLVTQMGNDKSIKCEQNLGHDTMYWYKQDSKKFLKIMFSYNNKELIINETVPNRFSPKSPDKAHLNLHINSLELGDSAVYFCASRQPGGEAFFGQGTRLTVV.

V usage is TRBV7-9 and J usage is TRBJ2-2; 10 bases map to TRBD2. Losses at the gene ends were 2 bases for V and 0 bases for J; bases not matched to a gene: 3. CDR1 SEHNR and CDR2 FQNEAQ come from the germline V gene (reference sequence). The CDR3 loop spans 17 amino acids. Here the CDR3 reads CASSLQAGGPNTGELFF. DNA for the CDR3: TGTGCCAGCAGCTTACAAGCGGGAGGGCCGAACACCGGGGAGCTGTTTTTT.

The V gene is TRBV6-2 or TRBV6-3, the J gene TRBJ1-5, with a tentative D call TRBD1 (5 bases). CDR1 is MNHEY and CDR2 is SVGEGT in the germline V gene. CDR3 size: 13 residues. V was shortened by 6 bases and J by 4 bases, with 10 bases between the two germline ends. In nucleotides, the CDR3 is TGTGCCAGCAGGACAGTTGAGAATCAGCCCCAGCATTTT. It translates to CASRTVENQPQHF.